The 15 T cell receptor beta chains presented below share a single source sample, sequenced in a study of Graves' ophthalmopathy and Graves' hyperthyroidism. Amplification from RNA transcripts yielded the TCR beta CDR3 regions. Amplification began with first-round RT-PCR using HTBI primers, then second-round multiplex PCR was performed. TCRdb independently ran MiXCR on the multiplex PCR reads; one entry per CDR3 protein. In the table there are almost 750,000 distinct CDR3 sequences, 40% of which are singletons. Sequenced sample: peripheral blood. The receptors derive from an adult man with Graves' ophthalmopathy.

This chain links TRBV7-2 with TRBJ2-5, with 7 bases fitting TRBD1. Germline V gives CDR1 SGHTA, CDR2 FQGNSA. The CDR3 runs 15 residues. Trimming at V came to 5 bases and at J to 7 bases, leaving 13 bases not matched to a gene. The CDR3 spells CASSAAPAGGSTQYF. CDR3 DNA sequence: TGTGCCAGCAGCGCTGCCCCGGCAGGGGGATCGACCCAGTACTTC.

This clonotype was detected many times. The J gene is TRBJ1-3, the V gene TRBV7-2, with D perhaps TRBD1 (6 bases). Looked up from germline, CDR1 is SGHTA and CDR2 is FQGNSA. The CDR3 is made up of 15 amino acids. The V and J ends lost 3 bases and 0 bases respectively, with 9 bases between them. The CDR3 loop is CASSFDRSSGNTIYF. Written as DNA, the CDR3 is TGTGCCAGCAGCTTCGACAGGAGCTCTGGAAACACCATATATTTT.

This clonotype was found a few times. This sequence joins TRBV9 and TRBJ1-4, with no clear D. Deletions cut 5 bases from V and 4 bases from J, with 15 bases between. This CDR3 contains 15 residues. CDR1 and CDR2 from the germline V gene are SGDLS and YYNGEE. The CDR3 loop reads CASSPASDLNEKLFF. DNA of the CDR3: TGTGCCAGCAGTCCGGCTTCCGATCTTAATGAAAAACTGTTTTTT.

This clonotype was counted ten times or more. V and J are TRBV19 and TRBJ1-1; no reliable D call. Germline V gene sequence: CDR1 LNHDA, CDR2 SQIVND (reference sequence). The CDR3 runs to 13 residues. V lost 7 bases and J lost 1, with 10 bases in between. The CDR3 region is CASKSEGNTEAFF. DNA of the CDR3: TGTGCCAGTAAAAGCGAGGGGAACACTGAAGCTTTCTTT.

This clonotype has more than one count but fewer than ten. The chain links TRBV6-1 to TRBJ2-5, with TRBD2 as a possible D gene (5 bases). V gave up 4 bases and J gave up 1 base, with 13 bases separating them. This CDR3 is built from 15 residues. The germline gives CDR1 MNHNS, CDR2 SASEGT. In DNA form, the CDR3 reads TGTGCCAGCAGTGGCTTTGCGGGCCCCCAAGAGACCCAGTACTTC. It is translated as CASSGFAGPQETQYF.

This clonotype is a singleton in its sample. CDR3 sequence reads: CASVGLRWNEKLFF. CDR3 DNA sequence: TGTGCCAGCGTTGGGCTCAGGTGGAATGAAAAACTGTTTTTT. This chain connects TRBV25-1 to TRBJ1-4; D is uncertain. Germline V lookup: CDR1 MGHDK, CDR2 SYGVNS. Trimming stripped 8 bases from V and 5 bases from J, with 15 bases between. This CDR3 is built from 14 residues. The whole variable domain, filled in from reference TRBV25-1 and TRBJ1-4, reads EADIYQTPRYLVIGTGKKITLECSQTMGHDKMYWYQQDPGMELHLIHYSYGVNSTEKGDLSSESTVSRIRTEHFPLTLESARPSHTSQYLCASVGLRWNEKLFFGSGTQLSVL.

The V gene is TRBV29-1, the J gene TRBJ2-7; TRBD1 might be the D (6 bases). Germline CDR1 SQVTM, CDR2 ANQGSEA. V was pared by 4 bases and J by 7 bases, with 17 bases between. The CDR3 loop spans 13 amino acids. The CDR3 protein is CSVGEQGYNEQYF. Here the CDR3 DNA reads TGCAGCGTTGGGGAACAGGGATACAATGAGCAGTACTTC.

The CDR3 nucleotides read TGTGCCAGCAGCCAAGGGGCCGACAGGGCCTCGGCCGGGGAGCTGTTTTTT. Translation: CASSQGADRASAGELFF. The genes are TRBV25-1 and TRBJ2-2, with TRBD1 identical over 7 bases. CDR1 and CDR2 (germline): MGHDK, SYGVNS. The junction had 16 bases not matched to a gene; V was cut back by 6 bases and J by 6 bases. CDR3 length equals 17 residues. Drawing the rest from reference TRBV25-1 and TRBJ2-2, the complete variable domain is EADIYQTPRYLVIGTGKKITLECSQTMGHDKMYWYQQDPGMELHLIHYSYGVNSTEKGDLSSESTVSRIRTEHFPLTLESARPSHTSQYLCASSQGADRASAGELFFGEGSRLTVL.

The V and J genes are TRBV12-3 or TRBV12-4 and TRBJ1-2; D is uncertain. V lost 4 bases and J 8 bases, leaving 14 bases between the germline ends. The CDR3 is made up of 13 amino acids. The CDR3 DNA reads TGTGCCAGCAGTTCTGCGGATATCGGAGGCTACACCTTC. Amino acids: CASSSADIGGYTF.

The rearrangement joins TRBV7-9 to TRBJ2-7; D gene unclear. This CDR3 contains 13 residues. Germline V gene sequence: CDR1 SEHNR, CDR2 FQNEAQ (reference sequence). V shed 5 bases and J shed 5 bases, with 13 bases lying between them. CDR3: CASSPLTVHEQYF. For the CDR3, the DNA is TGTGCCAGCAGCCCCTTAACCGTCCACGAGCAGTACTTC.

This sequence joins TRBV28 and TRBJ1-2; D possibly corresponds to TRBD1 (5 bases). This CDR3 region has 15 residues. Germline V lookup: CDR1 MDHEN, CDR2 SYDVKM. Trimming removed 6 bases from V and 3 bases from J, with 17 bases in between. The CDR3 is CASRHPRGEHYGYTF. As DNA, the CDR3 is TGTGCCAGCAGACACCCCAGAGGGGAGCACTATGGCTACACCTTC.

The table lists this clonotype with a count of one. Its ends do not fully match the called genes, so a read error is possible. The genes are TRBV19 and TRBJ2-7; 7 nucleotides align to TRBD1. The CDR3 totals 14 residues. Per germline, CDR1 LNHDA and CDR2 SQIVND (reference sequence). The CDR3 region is CASSIGGGSYKQYF. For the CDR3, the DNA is TGTGCCAGTAGTATAGGAGGGGGCTCCTACAAGCAGTACTTC.

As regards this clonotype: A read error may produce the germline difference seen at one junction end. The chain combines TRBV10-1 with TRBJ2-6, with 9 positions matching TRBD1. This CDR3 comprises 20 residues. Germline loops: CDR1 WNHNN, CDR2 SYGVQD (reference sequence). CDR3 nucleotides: TGCGCCAGCAGTGACACGTACCCGGGACAGGGTGCAGTTGGGGCCAACGTCCTGACTTTT. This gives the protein CASSDTYPGQGAVGANVLTF.

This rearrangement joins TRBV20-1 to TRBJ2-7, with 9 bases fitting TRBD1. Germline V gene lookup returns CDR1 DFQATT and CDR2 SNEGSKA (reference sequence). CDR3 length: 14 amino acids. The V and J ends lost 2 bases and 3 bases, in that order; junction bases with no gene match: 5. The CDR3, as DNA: TGCAGTGCTAGAAAAGACAGGGGGTTCTACGAGCAGTACTTC. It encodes CSARKDRGFYEQYF.

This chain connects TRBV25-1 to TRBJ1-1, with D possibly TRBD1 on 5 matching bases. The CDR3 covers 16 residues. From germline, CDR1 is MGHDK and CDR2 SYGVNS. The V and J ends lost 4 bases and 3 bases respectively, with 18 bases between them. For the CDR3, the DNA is TGTGCCAGCAGTGCTAGATCGGGTGGGGGGGACACTGAAGCTTTCTTT. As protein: CASSARSGGGDTEAFF.